The TCR beta chain described here comes from a study of blood T cell repertoires in COVID-19. For the study at large: Donors in the United States, Italy and Spain gave samples during acute or convalescent COVID-19. From T cells, B-cell-depleted T cells, or PBMCs came the material, which was cDNA or gDNA.

Per the original methods: For nucleated cells, counts were estimated from reference gene primer amplification. Sequencing used immunoSEQ multiplex PCR; TCRdb keeps in-frame clones, though not all of them. The V and J calls and clone size were taken over from that table, and D and trimming were inferred from the DNA. Of roughly 300,000 clones listed, 88% are singletons. The germline gives CDR1 PRHDT, CDR2 FYEKMQ (reference sequence). The CDR3 runs to 13 residues. V lost 3 bases, J lost 4 bases, and 9 bases lay in between. The chain joins TRBV13 to TRBJ1-2, with D unresolved. The origin of this receptor is a man between 18 and 29 years old with active or convalescent COVID-19. Sequenced input: peripheral blood. As DNA, the CDR3 is TGTGCCAGCAGCTTCCAGGCCCTCTATGGCTACACCTTC. The encoded protein is CASSFQALYGYTF.